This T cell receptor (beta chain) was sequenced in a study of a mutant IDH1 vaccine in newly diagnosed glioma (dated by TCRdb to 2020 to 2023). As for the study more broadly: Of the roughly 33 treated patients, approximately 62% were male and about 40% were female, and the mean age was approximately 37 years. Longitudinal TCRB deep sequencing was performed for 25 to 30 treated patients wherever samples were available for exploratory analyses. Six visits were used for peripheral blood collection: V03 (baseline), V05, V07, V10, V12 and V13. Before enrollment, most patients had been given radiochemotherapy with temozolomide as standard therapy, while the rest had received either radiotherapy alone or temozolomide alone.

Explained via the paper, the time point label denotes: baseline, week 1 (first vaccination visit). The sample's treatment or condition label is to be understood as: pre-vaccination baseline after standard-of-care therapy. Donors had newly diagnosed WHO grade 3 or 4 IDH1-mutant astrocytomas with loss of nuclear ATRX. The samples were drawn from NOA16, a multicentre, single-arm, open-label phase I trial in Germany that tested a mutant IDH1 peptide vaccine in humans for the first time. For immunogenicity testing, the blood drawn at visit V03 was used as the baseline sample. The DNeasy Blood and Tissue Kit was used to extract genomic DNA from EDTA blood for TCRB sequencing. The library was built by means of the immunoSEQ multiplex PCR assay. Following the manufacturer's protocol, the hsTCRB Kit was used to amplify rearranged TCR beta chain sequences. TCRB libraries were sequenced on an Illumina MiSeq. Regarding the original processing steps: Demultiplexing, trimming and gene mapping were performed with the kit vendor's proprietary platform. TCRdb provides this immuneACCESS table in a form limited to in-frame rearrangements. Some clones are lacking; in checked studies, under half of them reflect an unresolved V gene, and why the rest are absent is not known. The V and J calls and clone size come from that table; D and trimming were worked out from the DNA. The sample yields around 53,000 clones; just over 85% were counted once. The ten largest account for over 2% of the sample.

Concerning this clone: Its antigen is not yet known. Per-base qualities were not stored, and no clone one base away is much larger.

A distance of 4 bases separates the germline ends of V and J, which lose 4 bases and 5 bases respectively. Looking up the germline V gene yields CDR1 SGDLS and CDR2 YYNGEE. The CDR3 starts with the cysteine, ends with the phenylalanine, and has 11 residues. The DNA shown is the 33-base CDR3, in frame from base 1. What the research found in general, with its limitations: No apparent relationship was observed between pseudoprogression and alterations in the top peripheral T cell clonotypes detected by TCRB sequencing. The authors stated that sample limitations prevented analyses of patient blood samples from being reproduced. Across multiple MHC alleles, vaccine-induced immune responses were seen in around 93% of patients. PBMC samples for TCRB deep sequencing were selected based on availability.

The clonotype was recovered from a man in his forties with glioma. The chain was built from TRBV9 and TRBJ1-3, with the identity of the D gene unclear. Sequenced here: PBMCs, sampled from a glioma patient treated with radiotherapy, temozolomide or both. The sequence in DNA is TGTGCCAGCAGCCTGAGAAACACCATATATTTT. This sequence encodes CASSLRNTIYF.